This T cell receptor beta chain was documented in a study of cytomegalovirus exposure and HLA in healthy donors. Remarks on this clone: Its specificity is unknown.

The PCR contained 60 Vbeta and 13 Jbeta primers. TCRdb keeps only in-frame clones here, not all; method: immunoSEQ multiplex PCR. The sample contains around 87,000 clones, around 75% of which appear only once. This CDR3 spans 16 amino acids. V shed 3 bases, J shed 2 bases, and the junction held 9 bases outside the gene matches. Germline V gives CDR1 SGDLS, CDR2 YYNGEE. Broader study findings: Beyond CMV serostatus, there was no information to go on about immune exposure. In a later analysis, parvovirus B19, influenza, CMV and Epstein-Barr virus appeared linked to several top co-occurrence clusters. Later analysis demonstrated an association between a missense DCLRE1C variant and TCR beta V- and J-gene trimming.

The source material was PBMCs. This chain uses TRBV9 with TRBJ2-3, with 7 bases lining up with TRBD2. This TCR came from a man in his forties or fifties in good health and CMV-seronegative. Written as DNA, the CDR3 is TGTGCCAGCAGCGGAAGAGCGGGGTCATACACAGATACGCAGTATTTT. The encoded protein is CASSGRAGSYTDTQYF. Looking up the rest from reference TRBV9 and TRBJ2-3 gives the full variable domain: DSGVTQTPKHLITATGQRVTLRCSPRSGDLSVYWYQQSLDQGLQFLIQYYNGEERAKGNILERFSAQQFPDLHSELNLSSLELGDSALYFCASSGRAGSYTDTQYFGPGTRLTVL.